This entry concerns a single T cell receptor (beta chain). What it binds is unknown. Every donor was a healthy person donating bone marrow. The source of the sample is a study of cytomegalovirus exposure and HLA in healthy donors. Notes on the study in general: Association of a missense DCLRE1C variant with TCR beta V- and J-gene trimming was reported in a later analysis. Several of the most significant clusters were apparently associated with common viral pathogens in a later analysis.

Germline CDR1 SGDLS, CDR2 YYNGEE. The CDR3 consists of 15 residues. With V trimmed by 4 bases and J by 10 bases, 12 bases remained unmatched. The PCR used 60 Vbeta and 13 Jbeta primers. Some clones are missing from TCRdb's copy, which holds only in-frame ones; the method was immunoSEQ multiplex PCR. The table lists 90,000 to 150,000 clones, 74% of them singletons. The gene calls are TRBV9 and TRBJ2-1; the match to TRBD2 covers 9 bases. The source material was PBMCs. This clonotype originated in a human donor in good health. As DNA, the CDR3 is TGTGCCAGCAGCCCGTCCAGCGGGGGGACGGGCGAGCAGTTCTTC. It codes for CASSPSSGGTGEQFF.